These 27 T cell receptor beta chains share one sample of origin, sequenced in a study of blood T cell repertoires in COVID-19. The table came from immunoSEQ multiplex PCR; TCRdb's copy has only in-frame clones and leaves some out. Here the sample spans about 280,000 clones, 80% to 90% being singletons. Material: peripheral blood. These receptors all come from a woman aged 70 to 79 with COVID-19, enrolled during active disease.

The chain couples TRBV9 to TRBJ2-2, with TRBD2 identical over 11 bases. From germline, CDR1 is SGDLS and CDR2 YYNGEE. Trimming took 2 bases from V and 6 from J; bases not matched to a gene: 3. The CDR3 is 15 residues long. The CDR3 DNA sequence: TGTGCCAGCAGCGTTAGCGGGGGGGCGGCCGGGGAGCTGTTTTTT. This encodes CASSVSGGAAGELFF.

The rearrangement uses TRBV3-1 (or the pseudogene TRBV3-2) and TRBJ1-1; maybe TRBD1 (5 bases). The CDR3 totals 16 residues. Germline values: CDR1 LGHDT, CDR2 YNNKEL (reference sequence). V shed 0 bases and J shed 4 bases, with 15 bases lying between them. The CDR3 nucleotides are TGTGCCAGCAGCCAAGAGAGGGGCGTCGGGAGCACTGAAGCTTTCTTT. It is translated as CASSQERGVGSTEAFF.

V gene TRBV3-1 (or the pseudogene TRBV3-2) combines with J gene TRBJ2-7, with D perhaps matching TRBD2 (6 bases). V was trimmed by 5 bases and J by 5 bases, leaving 16 bases between them. The germline V gene encodes CDR1 LGHDT and CDR2 YNNKEL (reference sequence). This CDR3 comprises 14 residues. CDR3 bases: TGTGCCAGCAGCGCCGGGACTTACCTAGACGAGCAGTACTTC. Protein product: CASSAGTYLDEQYF.

The rearrangement uses TRBV18 and TRBJ2-7; a weak D match, TRBD2 (6 bases). V was cut by 3 bases and J by 4 bases, with 13 bases left in between. The CDR3 is made up of 14 amino acids. The germline CDR1 and CDR2 sequences are KGHSH and LQKENI. CDR3 loop: CASSPAGGTYEQYF. CDR3 sequence (DNA): TGTGCCAGCTCACCCGCCGGGGGTACTTACGAGCAGTACTTC.

In regard to this clone: This same CDR3 is encoded by further DNA sequences in the sample. The CDR3 DNA is TGTGCCAGCAGCCGACAGGGGAACACTGAAGCTTTCTTT. Translation: CASSRQGNTEAFF. The rearrangement joins TRBV7-9 to TRBJ1-1; 7 nucleotides line up with TRBD1. The CDR3 has 13 amino acids. Looked up from germline, CDR1 is SEHNR and CDR2 is FQNEAQ (reference sequence). V lost 5 bases to trimming and J lost 1 base; unmatched junction nucleotides: 1.

The chain is built from TRBV6-5 and TRBJ2-7; tentative D call: TRBD1 (5 bases). CDR1 MNHEY and CDR2 SVGAGI come from the germline V gene. Trimming took 11 bases from V and 2 from J, leaving 16 bases between them. The length of the CDR3 is 13 residues. CDR3 sequence reads: CAGALDRPYEQYF. CDR3 DNA: TGTGCCGGGGCCCTAGACAGACCCTACGAGCAGTACTTC.

This sequence joins TRBV2 and TRBJ2-7; D gene ambiguous. V lost 6 bases and J 0 bases, leaving 6 bases between the germline ends. Looked up from germline, CDR1 is SNHLY and CDR2 is FYNNEI. This CDR3 has 12 residues. The CDR3 is CASSPSSYEQYF. CDR3 DNA: TGTGCCAGCAGCCCGAGCTCCTACGAGCAGTACTTC.

The chain carries TRBV19 and TRBJ2-7, with D perhaps TRBD2 (6 bases). CDR1 is LNHDA, CDR2 SQIVND, per germline (reference sequence). With 4 bases removed from V and 5 bases from J, the gap between germline ends came to 18 bases. The CDR3 spans 15 residues. CDR3 loop: CASSTSRGPRHEQYF. The CDR3 nucleotides read TGTGCCAGTAGTACCTCGCGGGGACCTAGGCACGAGCAGTACTTC.

CDR3 nucleotides: TGTGCCACCAGTGATACCAGGGGCTCGGAGACCCAGTACTTC. Its translation: CATSDTRGSETQYF. V and J are TRBV24-1 and TRBJ2-5; a weak D match, TRBD1 (6 bases). The CDR3 totals 14 residues. Trimming left V 3 bases short and J 5 bases short, with 12 bases between. CDR1 is KGHDR, CDR2 SFDVKD, per germline.

This chain connects TRBV6-5 to TRBJ2-4; 9 bases are shared with TRBD1. V shed 10 bases, J shed 7 bases, and the junction held 5 bases outside the gene matches. Germline V gives CDR1 MNHEY, CDR2 SVGAGI. The CDR3 length is 12 residues. The CDR3 here is CATRTGENIQYF. In DNA, the CDR3 is TGTGCCACCAGGACAGGGGAGAACATTCAGTACTTC.

This clone occurred a few times. The chain links TRBV6-5 to TRBJ2-5; D possibly corresponds to TRBD1 (6 bases). This CDR3 is built from 13 residues. The V and J ends lost 7 bases and 3 bases respectively, with 12 bases between them. The germline V gene encodes CDR1 MNHEY and CDR2 SVGAGI. The CDR3 protein is CASIRDTEETQYF. CDR3 DNA sequence: TGTGCCAGCATCCGGGACACGGAAGAGACCCAGTACTTC.

V and J are TRBV6-2 or TRBV6-3 and TRBJ1-5, with 7 bases lining up with TRBD1. The germline gives CDR1 MNHEY, CDR2 SVGEGT. The CDR3 contains 16 residues. Trimming at V came to 6 bases and at J to 3 bases, leaving 11 bases not matched to a gene. As DNA, the CDR3 is TGTGCCAGCAGACCTATTTCAACAGGGGACAATCAGCCCCAGCATTTT. It codes for CASRPISTGDNQPQHF.

V and J are TRBV10-2 and TRBJ2-3, with unresolved D. CDR1 is WSHSY, CDR2 SAAADI, per germline. The V gene lost 0 bases and the J gene lost 2 bases, with 6 bases spanning the gap. The CDR3 sequence is 14 residues long. Written as DNA, the CDR3 is TGCGCCAGCAGTGAGTCGAGGCTCACAGATACGCAGTATTTT. Its translation: CASSESRLTDTQYF.

This sequence joins TRBV7-8 and TRBJ1-2, with a possible D match to TRBD1 (6 bases). The CDR3 loop spans 15 amino acids. Germline CDR1 SGHVS, CDR2 FQNEAQ. V lost 1 base and J 3 bases, leaving 12 bases between the germline ends. The DNA for the CDR3 is TGTGCCAGCAGCTTAGGGGCAGGGGCCGACTATGGCTACACCTTC. This sequence encodes CASSLGAGADYGYTF.

This rearrangement joins TRBV2 to TRBJ1-2; TRBD1 matches at 7 bases. CDR3 length: 13 amino acids. The V gene end was trimmed by 4 bases and the J gene end by 4 bases; junction bases not matched to a gene: 3. Germline V lookup: CDR1 SNHLY, CDR2 FYNNEI. CDR3 coding DNA: TGTGCCAGCAGTGTACAGGGGCCCTATGGCTACACCTTC. Protein sequence: CASSVQGPYGYTF.

To note about this clone: The sample contains more than one DNA sequence encoding this CDR3. The chain uses TRBV2 and TRBJ2-1, with D maybe TRBD1 (5 bases). Per germline, CDR1 SNHLY and CDR2 FYNNEI. The V end lost 4 bases, the J end lost 6 bases, and 7 bases lay between the germline ends. This CDR3 region has 12 residues. The CDR3 loop reads CASSGQGNEQFF. Here the CDR3 DNA reads TGTGCCAGCAGTGGGCAGGGCAATGAGCAGTTCTTC.

The chain joins TRBV18 to TRBJ2-1; TRBD1 is a possible D gene (6 bases). The CDR3 has 15 amino acids. The germline V gene encodes CDR1 KGHSH and CDR2 LQKENI. Trimming pared 3 bases from V and 7 bases from J, leaving 16 bases between. CDR3 bases: TGTGCCAGCTCACCCGGCTCCTTTCAGGGGAATGAGCAGTTCTTC. Amino acids: CASSPGSFQGNEQFF.

This sequence joins TRBV2 and TRBJ2-2; perhaps TRBD2 as D (6 bases). CDR3 length: 16 residues. Germline V gene data show CDR1 as SNHLY and CDR2 as FYNNEI. V dropped 7 bases and J dropped 10 bases, with 25 bases sitting between them. The CDR3 DNA is TGTGCCAGCAAGCGACGCCCGGGAGATCCGGATGAGGAGCTGTTTTTT. Its protein product is CASKRRPGDPDEELFF.

The rearrangement links TRBV7-2 to TRBJ2-2; D might be TRBD2 (5 bases). The CDR3 is 16 amino acids. The germline V gene has CDR1 SGHTA and CDR2 FQGNSA. Deletions cut 5 bases from V and 3 bases from J, with 16 bases between. CDR3 in amino acids: CASSPRNSRDTGELFF. In DNA form, the CDR3 reads TGTGCCAGCAGCCCCCGAAACTCGAGGGACACCGGGGAGCTGTTTTTT.

The chain joins TRBV6-4 to TRBJ1-1; 9 nucleotides match TRBD1. The J segment lost 0 bases and the V segment lost 6 bases, leaving 8 bases of the junction unmatched. This CDR3 has 16 amino acids. Germline CDR1 and CDR2: MRHNA and SNTAGT. The CDR3 DNA sequence: TGTGCCAGCAGGCAACAGGGGGCTGCTATGAACACTGAAGCTTTCTTT. Translating it yields CASRQQGAAMNTEAFF.

CDR3 in amino acids: CASSLTGVYTF. CDR3 coding DNA: TGTGCCAGCAGTTTGACAGGAGTCTACACCTTC. The chain carries TRBV28 and TRBJ1-2; D perhaps matches TRBD1 (6 bases). The CDR3 has 11 amino acids. Deletions cut 3 bases from V and 10 bases from J, with 9 bases between. The V gene's germline CDR1 is MDHEN and CDR2 SYDVKM.

The gene calls are TRBV7-8 and TRBJ1-1; D is perhaps TRBD1 (6 bases). V lost 5 bases to trimming and J lost 7 bases, with 14 bases between them. This CDR3 comprises 13 residues. Germline V gene data show CDR1 as SGHVS and CDR2 as FQNEAQ. For the CDR3, the DNA is TGTGCCAGCAGCCGGAAGGGGGAGGGTGAAGCTTTCTTT. Translating gives CASSRKGEGEAFF. The variable domain in full, completed from reference TRBV7-8 and TRBJ1-1, reads GAGVSQSPRYKVAKRGQDVALRCDPISGHVSLFWYQQALGQGPEFLTYFQNEAQLDKSGLPSDRFFAERPEGSVSTLKIQRTQQEDSAVYLCASSRKGEGEAFFGQGTRLTVV.

The rearrangement joins TRBV18 to TRBJ2-2, with D perhaps matching TRBD2 (6 bases). The V gene lost 6 bases and the J gene lost 2 bases, with 16 bases spanning the gap. Per germline, CDR1 KGHSH and CDR2 LQKENI. The CDR3 is made up of 16 amino acids. This CDR3 reads CASSLFGGDNTGELFF. DNA for the CDR3: TGTGCCAGCTCGCTATTCGGGGGAGATAACACCGGGGAGCTGTTTTTT.

The V and J genes are TRBV5-1 and TRBJ1-5; D is uncertain. The CDR3 totals 15 residues. V gave up 0 bases and J gave up 2 bases, with 9 bases separating them. Germline CDR1 and CDR2: SGHRS and YFSETQ. CDR3 sequence: CASSLDPAGNQPQHF. Written as DNA, the CDR3 is TGCGCCAGCAGCTTGGACCCTGCGGGCAATCAGCCCCAGCATTTT.

The chain recombines TRBV2 with TRBJ1-6, with D unresolved. In germline, CDR1 is SNHLY, CDR2 FYNNEI. The CDR3 length is 15 residues. Trimming left V 0 bases short and J 10 bases short, with 13 bases between. This chain's CDR3 is CASSEASWEISPLHF. CDR3 sequence (DNA): TGTGCCAGCAGTGAAGCGAGTTGGGAGATCTCACCCCTCCACTTT.

The rearrangement links TRBV4-3 to TRBJ2-5, with TRBD2 as a possible D gene (6 bases). Per germline, CDR1 LGHNA and CDR2 YSLEER. Trimming cost V 0 bases and J 5 bases, with 13 bases left between them. This CDR3 is built from 15 residues. CDR3 amino acids: CASSQDLPGRETQYF. As DNA, the CDR3 is TGCGCCAGCAGCCAAGATCTCCCAGGGAGGGAGACCCAGTACTTC.

The V gene is TRBV2, the J gene TRBJ1-5; 10 bases are shared with TRBD1. CDR1 is SNHLY and CDR2 is FYNNEI in the germline V gene. The CDR3 spans 15 residues. J was trimmed by 3 bases and V by 8 bases; bases with no gene match: 7. The DNA for the CDR3 is TGTGCCAGCCGTATTGGACAGGGGGTCAATCAGCCCCAGCATTTT. Amino acids: CASRIGQGVNQPQHF.